This entry lists 8 T cell receptor beta chains sequenced from one sample in a study of blood T cell repertoires in COVID-19. The method was immunoSEQ multiplex PCR; TCRdb's version includes in-frame clones alone and lacks a portion of them. The sample shows some 130,000 clones, approximately 86% of them seen only once. The specimen sequenced was peripheral blood. Source of these receptors: a woman in her 50s who had recovered from COVID-19.

The chain joins TRBV13 to TRBJ2-1; TRBD2 is a possible D gene (5 bases). The CDR3 is made up of 14 amino acids. The germline V gene has CDR1 PRHDT and CDR2 FYEKMQ (reference sequence). The germline V and J ends were trimmed by 0 bases and 6 bases, with 9 bases remaining between them. The CDR3 loop reads CASSLGAAVNEQFF. The CDR3 bases are TGTGCCAGCAGCTTAGGGGCAGCGGTCAATGAGCAGTTCTTC.

The gene calls are TRBV7-6 and TRBJ1-1; 10 bases are a match to TRBD1. Germline CDR1 is SGHVS and CDR2 is FNYEAQ. The trim removed 5 bases at V and 2 bases at J, leaving 8 bases unmatched. This CDR3 has 16 residues. Here the CDR3 reads CASSGGQGLLNTEAFF. CDR3 nucleotide sequence: TGTGCCAGCAGCGGGGGACAGGGGCTGCTAAACACTGAAGCTTTCTTT.

The chain uses TRBV27 and TRBJ2-1; possible D gene TRBD2, 6 bases. The V and J ends lost 6 bases and 3 bases respectively, with 12 bases between them. Germline CDR1 MNHEY, CDR2 SMNVEV (reference sequence). This CDR3 comprises 14 residues. CDR3 loop: CASSRWGDYNEQFF. CDR3 DNA sequence: TGTGCCAGCAGCCGATGGGGGGACTACAATGAGCAGTTCTTC.

V and J are TRBV27 and TRBJ1-2, with 11 bases that match TRBD1. The J segment lost 2 bases and the V segment lost 6 bases, leaving 5 bases of the junction unmatched. Germline V gene lookup returns CDR1 MNHEY and CDR2 SMNVEV (reference sequence). This CDR3 has 15 amino acids. This CDR3 reads CASRRRTGGNYGYTF. Here the CDR3 DNA reads TGTGCCAGCAGACGAAGGACAGGGGGCAACTATGGCTACACCTTC.

CDR3 region: CASSYSFGTAYEQYF. The CDR3 region has the DNA TGTGCCAGCAGTTACTCGTTTGGGACAGCCTACGAGCAGTACTTC. The chain recombines TRBV6-5 with TRBJ2-7; 7 nucleotides match TRBD1. The V segment lost 0 bases and the J segment 2 bases; nucleotides outside the gene matches: 4. Germline lookup yields CDR1 MNHEY and CDR2 SVGAGI. CDR3 length: 15 residues.

The J gene is TRBJ1-6, the V gene TRBV7-2, with a tentative D call TRBD1 (5 bases). Between the trimmed V and J ends, which lost 7 bases and 11 bases, there was a span of 21 bases. This CDR3 has 15 residues. From germline, CDR1 is SGHTA and CDR2 FQGNSA. This chain's CDR3 is CASTLGPGNGAPLHF. The CDR3, as DNA: TGTGCCAGCACCCTAGGACCAGGGAATGGAGCACCCCTCCACTTT.

The CDR3 reads CASSLTPGLAASTSTDTQYF. DNA for the CDR3: TGTGCCAGCAGCTTAACTCCGGGACTAGCGGCCTCAACGAGCACAGATACGCAGTATTTT. This chain joins TRBV7-3 and TRBJ2-3, with 11 bases fitting TRBD2. V lost 0 bases and J lost 0; bases outside the gene matches: 11. This CDR3 has 20 amino acids. Per germline, CDR1 SGHTA and CDR2 FQGTGA.

The CDR3 region is CASGSGTRLMAFF. CDR3 bases: TGTGCTAGTGGTTCAGGTACCAGGCTTATGGCTTTCTTT. The chain joins TRBV12-5 to TRBJ1-1; the D is unclear. This CDR3 has 13 amino acids. CDR1 is LGHNT and CDR2 is FRNRAP in the germline V gene. Between the trimmed V and J ends, which lost 4 bases and 11 bases, there was a span of 17 bases.